Below are 28 T cell receptor beta chains sequenced from a single sample in a study of T cell changes during pregnancy in multiple sclerosis (dated by TCRdb to the late 2010s). Library preparation used the immunoSEQ multiplex PCR assay. Sourced from immuneACCESS, this table was stored by TCRdb with only in-frame sequences that have V and J called. A share of the clones is absent; for the studies checked, an unresolved V gene accounts for under half, and the remainder has no known explanation. In this sample the table shows more than 70,000 clones, more than 85% of which occur a single time. The ten largest clones add up to 0.95% of the sample. Sequencing used peripheral blood, obtained before pregnancy. The receptor source for this set is a female donor with multiple sclerosis, enrolled in a pregnancy study.

This rearrangement joins TRBV2 to TRBJ1-1, with 8 bases identical to TRBD1. The V gene's germline CDR1 is SNHLY and CDR2 FYNNEI. The CDR3 sequence is 13 residues long. J was trimmed by 4 bases and V by 8 bases; bases with no gene match: 6. This CDR3 is CASGRQGFTEAFF. Here the CDR3 DNA reads TGTGCCAGCGGGAGACAGGGGTTCACTGAAGCTTTCTTT. Looking up the rest from reference TRBV2 and TRBJ1-1 gives the full variable domain: EPEVTQTPSHQVTQMGQEVILRCVPISNHLYFYWYRQILGQKVEFLVSFYNNEISEKSEIFDDQFSVERPDGSNFTLKIRSTKLEDSAMYFCASGRQGFTEAFFGQGTRLTVV.

The chain couples TRBV7-9 to TRBJ1-4, with 10 bases lining up with TRBD1. The CDR3 totals 14 residues. J gave up 7 bases and V 5 bases, and 4 bases lay outside the gene matches. CDR1 SEHNR and CDR2 FQNEAQ come from the germline V gene (reference sequence). This CDR3 is CASSVRDRGEKLFF. In nucleotides, the CDR3 is TGTGCCAGCAGCGTCCGGGACAGGGGTGAAAAACTGTTTTTT.

The chain joins TRBV19 to TRBJ2-3; D perhaps matches TRBD1 (6 bases). Trimming took 7 bases from V and 2 from J, leaving 19 bases between them. In germline, CDR1 is LNHDA, CDR2 SQIVND (reference sequence). This CDR3 comprises 16 residues. The CDR3 is CASNLRATGFTDTQYF. In nucleotides, the CDR3 is TGTGCCAGTAACCTAAGGGCGACAGGCTTCACAGATACGCAGTATTTT.

The CDR3 reads CASSVGSRGNEQFF. CDR3 DNA: TGTGCCAGCAGCGTAGGGTCTAGGGGCAATGAGCAGTTCTTC. The V gene is TRBV9, the J gene TRBJ2-1; a possible D gene is TRBD1 (5 bases). V was shortened by 0 bases and J by 6 bases, with 10 bases between the two germline ends. There are 14 residues in the CDR3. Looked up from germline, CDR1 is SGDLS and CDR2 is YYNGEE.

A note on this clone: The junction does not match germline at one end; this may be a read error. The same CDR3 arises from other DNA sequences in this sample as well. V gene TRBV6-5 combines with J gene TRBJ1-2, with a tentative D call TRBD1 (6 bases). Germline CDR1 is MNHEY and CDR2 is SVGAGI. The CDR3 has 16 amino acids. The CDR3 region is CASSYSKGGVGYGYTF. In DNA, the CDR3 is TGTGCCAGCAGTTACAGTAAAGGGGGGGTCGGCTATGGCTATACCTTC.

The chain links TRBV28 to TRBJ2-5; D might be TRBD2 (6 bases). With 3 bases removed from V and 4 bases from J, the gap between germline ends came to 9 bases. This CDR3 has 13 amino acids. Looked up from germline, CDR1 is MDHEN and CDR2 is SYDVKM. The CDR3 sequence: CASSFFGGETQYF. The CDR3 nucleotides are TGTGCCAGCAGTTTTTTCGGGGGAGAGACCCAGTACTTC.

In the case of this clone: One end of the junction is discordant with germline, which a read error may explain. The same CDR3 also results from other DNA sequences found in this sample. The CDR3 spells CASSLTSGRSYNEQFF. The CDR3 DNA follows: TGTGCCAGCAGTTTAACTAGCGGGAGGTCCTACAATGAGCAGTTCTTC. The chain carries TRBV7-3 and TRBJ2-1, with 12 bases fitting TRBD2. CDR3 size: 16 residues. Germline CDR1 reads SGHTA; CDR2 reads FQGTGA.

The chain is built from TRBV7-3 and TRBJ2-6, with D perhaps TRBD2 (7 bases). The V and J ends lost 1 base and 3 bases respectively, with 31 bases between them. The CDR3 length is 23 residues. Looked up from germline, CDR1 is SGHTA and CDR2 is FQGTGA. The CDR3 DNA sequence: TGTGCCAGCAGCTTAAGGAGACAGGCCTCTGTCGGGCGGGAGTCTTTTGGGGCCAACGTCCTGACTTTC. As protein: CASSLRRQASVGRESFGANVLTF.

The chain carries TRBV18 and TRBJ1-2; 7 bases match TRBD1. Germline V gene data show CDR1 as KGHSH and CDR2 as LQKENI. V lost 6 bases, J lost 0 bases, and 7 bases stayed unmatched. The CDR3 consists of 15 residues. Written as DNA, the CDR3 is TGTGCCAGCTCTAGTGACAGGGCAACTAACTATGGCTACACCTTC. It translates to CASSSDRATNYGYTF. Variable domain in full (rest from reference TRBV18 and TRBJ1-2): NAGVMQNPRHLVRRRGQEARLRCSPMKGHSHVYWYRQLPEEGLKFMVYLQKENIIDESGMPKERFSAEFPKEGPSILRIQQVVRGDSAAYFCASSSDRATNYGYTFGSGTRLTVV.

V is TRBV7-6 and J is TRBJ2-3; D may be TRBD1 (7 bases). CDR1 and CDR2 from the germline V gene are SGHVS and FNYEAQ. The germline V and J ends were trimmed by 5 bases and 3 bases, with 15 bases remaining between them. The CDR3 length is 15 residues. The CDR3 spells CASSSYRGGTDTQYF. The DNA of the CDR3 is TGTGCCAGCAGCAGTTACAGGGGAGGAACAGATACGCAGTATTTT.

CDR3 protein: CASQKVTGGTEAFF. CDR3 nucleotides: TGTGCCAGCCAAAAGGTTACAGGGGGGACTGAAGCTTTCTTT. The chain has TRBV7-9 and TRBJ1-1; 8 bases are shared with TRBD1. CDR1 is SEHNR and CDR2 is FQNEAQ in the germline V gene (reference sequence). With V trimmed by 8 bases and J by 5 bases, 10 bases remained unmatched. This CDR3 has 14 amino acids.

This chain connects TRBV9 to TRBJ1-5; 9 bases fit TRBD1. There are 14 residues in the CDR3. Germline CDR1 reads SGDLS; CDR2 reads YYNGEE. With 4 bases clipped from V and 9 bases from J, the junction kept 8 bases outside the gene matches. Here the CDR3 reads CASSTTGGSGPQHF. Here the CDR3 DNA reads TGTGCCAGCAGCACCACAGGGGGCTCGGGGCCCCAGCATTTT.

The V call is TRBV25-1, the J call TRBJ2-1; the D gene is possibly TRBD2 (6 bases). Germline-derived CDR1 and CDR2 are MGHDK and SYGVNS. CDR3 length equals 16 residues. V was shortened by 1 base and J by 3 bases, with 13 bases between the two germline ends. CDR3 bases: TGTGCCAGCAGTGAATTATGGGGAGGTCACTACAATGAGCAGTTCTTC. Translating gives CASSELWGGHYNEQFF.

The CDR3 loop is CASSVGPGGSYEQYF. The CDR3 DNA sequence: TGTGCCAGCAGCGTAGGGCCGGGAGGGAGCTACGAGCAGTACTTC. The J gene is TRBJ2-7, the V gene TRBV9; 8 bases agree with TRBD2. Losses at the gene ends were 0 bases for V and 3 bases for J; bases not matched to a gene: 5. Germline CDR1 reads SGDLS; CDR2 reads YYNGEE. The CDR3 loop spans 15 amino acids.

The rearrangement links TRBV5-1 to TRBJ2-5; D is unresolved. Germline CDR1 and CDR2: SGHRS and YFSETQ. The V and J ends lost 0 bases and 3 bases respectively, with 6 bases between them. This CDR3 contains 13 residues. The CDR3 sequence is CASSLGLEETQYF. In DNA form, the CDR3 reads TGCGCCAGCAGCTTGGGACTGGAAGAGACCCAGTACTTC. The whole variable domain, remainder taken from reference TRBV5-1 and TRBJ2-5, is KAGVTQTPRYLIKTRGQQVTLSCSPISGHRSVSWYQQTPGQGLQFLFEYFSETQRNKGNFPGRFSGRQFSNSRSEMNVSTLELGDSALYLCASSLGLEETQYFGPGTRLLVL.

This clone appeared a few times. This chain links TRBV6-6 with TRBJ1-1, with D unresolved. CDR1 is MNHNY, CDR2 SVGAGI, per germline (reference sequence). V shed 2 bases and J shed 4 bases, with 14 bases lying between them. This CDR3 region has 15 residues. The CDR3 sequence: CASSYNGDGGTEAFF. In DNA form, the CDR3 reads TGTGCCAGCAGTTACAACGGAGACGGCGGCACTGAAGCTTTCTTT.

The chain joins TRBV19 to TRBJ1-5, with D tentatively TRBD1 (6 bases). Trimming cost V 5 bases and J 3 bases, with 8 bases left between them. There are 13 residues in the CDR3. Germline loops: CDR1 LNHDA, CDR2 SQIVND (reference sequence). The CDR3 DNA is TGTGCCAGTAGTGGACAGATCAATCAGCCCCAGCATTTT. Translated: CASSGQINQPQHF.

The rearrangement joins TRBV18 to TRBJ2-7; 8 nucleotides agree with TRBD2. From germline, CDR1 is KGHSH and CDR2 LQKENI. Trimming at V came to 3 bases and at J to 1 base, leaving 8 bases not matched to a gene. The length of the CDR3 is 16 residues. DNA for the CDR3: TGTGCCAGCTCACCCCCCGGGAGGGGCTTATCCTACGAGCAGTACTTC. Amino acids: CASSPPGRGLSYEQYF.

The V gene is TRBV2, the J gene TRBJ1-6; TRBD1 matches at 8 bases. Trimming at V came to 4 bases and at J to 14 bases, leaving 4 bases not matched to a gene. CDR1 is SNHLY and CDR2 is FYNNEI in the germline V gene. The CDR3 contains 12 residues. CDR3 loop: CASSARGQALHF. Here the CDR3 DNA reads TGTGCCAGCAGTGCCAGGGGGCAAGCCCTCCACTTT.

V and J are TRBV6-6 and TRBJ1-1; D not certain. There are 12 residues in the CDR3. V was pared by 2 bases and J by 8 bases, with 9 bases between. Germline-derived CDR1 and CDR2 are MNHNY and SVGAGI (reference sequence). The DNA for the CDR3 is TGTGCCAGCAGTTACCCGGAGTTGGAAGCTTTCTTT. Its protein product is CASSYPELEAFF.

The chain joins TRBV9 to TRBJ2-5; 9 bases map to TRBD2. The CDR3 length is 18 residues. The germline gives CDR1 SGDLS, CDR2 YYNGEE. J lost 2 bases, V lost 0 bases, and 11 bases had no gene match. DNA for the CDR3: TGTGCCAGCAGCGTAGGGTTCAAGCGGGGGGCAGGACAAGAGACCCAGTACTTC. Translated, it gives CASSVGFKRGAGQETQYF.

The chain couples TRBV27 to TRBJ2-7; 8 bases match TRBD1. Per germline, CDR1 MNHEY and CDR2 SMNVEV (reference sequence). This CDR3 is 15 amino acids long. After removal of 5 bases from V and 5 bases from J, the junction contained 11 bases not matched to a gene. In nucleotides, the CDR3 is TGTGCCAGCAGTCCTAGGGGGGACAGGACCCACGAGCAGTACTTC. Residues: CASSPRGDRTHEQYF.

The sample holds one count of this clone. The chain has TRBV7-8 and TRBJ2-2, with TRBD2 identical over 11 bases. This CDR3 has 19 amino acids. The V segment lost 3 bases and the J segment 4 bases; nucleotides outside the gene matches: 13. Germline V gives CDR1 SGHVS, CDR2 FQNEAQ. The CDR3 sequence: CASSFPGLAARGSTGELFF. The CDR3 DNA sequence: TGTGCCAGCAGCTTTCCGGGACTAGCGGCTCGGGGGAGCACCGGGGAGCTGTTTTTT.

The genes are TRBV6-1 and TRBJ2-7; 10 positions agree with TRBD1. There are 16 residues in the CDR3. CDR1 and CDR2 (germline): MNHNS, SASEGT. With 2 bases clipped from V and 5 bases from J, the junction kept 9 bases outside the gene matches. The CDR3, as DNA: TGTGCCAGCAGTGAACTAGCTGGGACAGGGGCGAACGAGCAGTACTTC. It specifies CASSELAGTGANEQYF.

With respect to this clone: Other DNA sequences in this sample translate to the same CDR3. The gene calls are TRBV27 and TRBJ2-7, with no clear D. The CDR3 extends over 13 amino acids. The germline CDR1 and CDR2 sequences are MNHEY and SMNVEV (reference sequence). The germline V and J ends were trimmed by 3 bases and 0 bases, with 6 bases remaining between them. The DNA of the CDR3 is TGTGCCAGCAGTTTTCTCAGCTCCTACGAGCAGTACTTC. This encodes CASSFLSSYEQYF.

The rearrangement links TRBV18 to TRBJ2-7; D is perhaps TRBD1 (6 bases). Trimming took 3 bases from V and 3 from J, leaving 12 bases between them. CDR1 is KGHSH, CDR2 LQKENI, per germline. The CDR3 has 14 amino acids. Here the CDR3 DNA reads TGTGCCAGCTCACCTCGTACAGGGTTCTACGAGCAGTACTTC. Its translation: CASSPRTGFYEQYF.

The rearrangement uses TRBV5-6 and TRBJ2-7; TRBD2 agrees at 7 bases. CDR1 SGHDT and CDR2 YYEEEE come from the germline V gene. The ends lost 4 bases at V and 3 bases at J; junction bases unmatched: 4. This CDR3 is built from 13 residues. This CDR3 is CASSRGLNYEQYF. The CDR3 nucleotides read TGTGCCAGCAGCCGGGGACTAAACTACGAGCAGTACTTC. Complete variable domain (other parts from reference TRBV5-6 and TRBJ2-7): DAGVTQSPTHLIKTRGQQVTLRCSPKSGHDTVSWYQQALGQGPQFIFQYYEEEERQRGNFPDRFSGHQFPNYSSELNVNALLLGDSALYLCASSRGLNYEQYFGPGTRLTVT.

The chain uses TRBV21-1 and TRBJ2-5; TRBD2, the table's D call, was not compared with the DNA. TRBV21-1 is reported as a pseudogene. This CDR3 region has 18 residues. The DNA for the CDR3 is TGTGCCAGCAGCAAAAGGGGTCCTAGCGCGTGTATGATTGAGACCCAGTACTTC. Amino acid sequence: CASSKRGPSACMIETQYF.